This T cell receptor (beta chain) comes out of a study of OX40 agonist ivuxolimab in advanced cancers. Study information: Patients undergoing dose escalation presented with hepatocellular carcinoma, melanoma, renal cell or head and neck cancer. A male proportion of approximately 80% was recorded, with mean age around 64 years and range about 20 to 90. Regarding the study as a whole: Among the nonresponders, some also had low normalized T-cell clonal expansion. Clonal expansion was among the lowest in partial responders at 0.1-3.0 mg/kg, especially CD8+.

Repertoires were generated with immunoSEQ multiplex PCR, while TCRdb's copy carries only in-frame clones and drops some. The data show about 99,000 clones, with approximately 95% seen just once and roughly 2.1% held by the top ten. Notes on this clone: Antigen: not known.

Germline loops: CDR1 SGHVS, CDR2 FNYEAQ. The CDR3 is 18 amino acids. V dropped 4 bases and J dropped 5 bases, with 26 bases sitting between them. The sequence came from an adult with an advanced solid tumor such as melanoma, head and neck, liver or kidney cancer. The chain couples TRBV7-6 to TRBJ2-5, with D maybe TRBD1 (7 bases). Sequences were derived from CD4+ or CD8+ T cells sorted from blood, sampled in a trial of the OX40 agonist ivuxolimab. CDR3 protein: CASSSDRAMGGGGETQYF. CDR3 sequence (DNA): TGTGCCAGCAGCTCCGACAGGGCCATGGGAGGAGGCGGGGAGACCCAGTACTTC.